Listed below are T cell receptor beta chains from one sample, sequenced in a study of blood T cell repertoires in COVID-19. Generated by immunoSEQ multiplex PCR, the TCRdb table keeps only in-frame clones and is missing some. The table records 250,000 or so clones, around 84% of them present only once. Sequencing was performed on peripheral blood. The source of these receptors is a middle-aged woman who had recovered from COVID-19. The CDR3 runs from the conserved cysteine through the conserved F or W. Each record gives: clone size, D gene, V gene, J gene, CDR3 protein, CDR3 DNA. D genes are given only for firm matches. Some rows mark clone size as missing; the rest say once, few, many or name a class of expanded clone.

size: -
D: TRBD1
V: TRBV5-4
J: TRBJ1-2
CDR3: CASSATGTDLNYGYTF
DNA: TGTGCCAGCAGCGCAACCGGGACAGATCTTAACTATGGCTACACCTTC

size: few
D: -
V: TRBV14
J: TRBJ1-3
CDR3: CASSQGASSGNTIYF
DNA: TGTGCCAGCAGCCAGGGGGCCAGCTCTGGAAACACCATATATTTT

size: -
D: -
V: TRBV18
J: TRBJ2-7
CDR3: CASSPPSRGEYF
DNA: TGTGCCAGCTCACCACCCAGCAGGGGAGAGTACTTC

size: -
D: TRBD1
V: TRBV4-2
J: TRBJ2-6
CDR3: CASSQDIRQGSGANVLTF
DNA: TGTGCCAGCAGCCAAGATATCCGACAGGGGTCTGGGGCCAACGTCCTGACTTTC

size: -
D: TRBD1
V: TRBV5-5
J: TRBJ2-2
CDR3: CASSLRQGSNTGELFF
DNA: TGTGCCAGCAGCCTCCGACAGGGATCGAACACCGGGGAGCTGTTTTTT

size: once
D: TRBD1
V: TRBV6-4
J: TRBJ2-3
CDR3: CASSVSGGADTQYF
DNA: TGTGCCAGCAGTGTTTCAGGGGGTGCAGATACGCAGTATTTT

size: -
D: TRBD2
V: TRBV27
J: TRBJ2-1
CDR3: CASSPLAGGTYNEQFF
DNA: TGTGCCAGCAGTCCCCTGGCGGGGGGGACCTACAATGAGCAGTTCTTC

size: -
D: -
V: TRBV6-5
J: TRBJ2-2
CDR3: CASSSADENTGELFF
DNA: TGTGCCAGCAGCTCAGCGGATGAGAACACCGGGGAGCTGTTTTTT

size: -
D: TRBD1
V: TRBV27
J: TRBJ2-1
CDR3: CASGPWDSTYNEQFF
DNA: TGTGCCAGCGGCCCTTGGGACAGCACCTACAATGAGCAGTTCTTC

size: -
D: -
V: TRBV7-2
J: TRBJ1-5
CDR3: CASSVRGNQPQHF
DNA: TGTGCCAGCAGCGTACGGGGCAATCAGCCCCAGCATTTT

size: -
D: -
V: TRBV5-1
J: TRBJ1-1
CDR3: CASSRTTGNTEAFF
DNA: TGCGCCAGCAGCCGAACCACAGGGAACACTGAAGCTTTCTTT

size: -
D: -
V: TRBV5-1
J: TRBJ1-2
CDR3: CASSLGVQVGAYGYTF
DNA: TGCGCCAGCAGCTTAGGGGTACAGGTTGGCGCCTATGGCTACACCTTC

size: once
D: -
V: TRBV12-3/TRBV12-4
J: TRBJ1-3
CDR3: CASSWGDGTIYF
DNA: TGTGCCAGCAGTTGGGGAGACGGCACCATATATTTT

size: few
D: -
V: TRBV24-1
J: TRBJ2-1
CDR3: CATAGVGSYNEQFF
DNA: TGTGCCACCGCGGGTGTGGGCTCCTACAATGAGCAGTTCTTC

size: -
D: -
V: TRBV28
J: TRBJ2-3
CDR3: CASSLETDTQYF
DNA: TGTGCCAGCAGTTTAGAGACAGATACGCAGTATTTT

size: once
D: -
V: TRBV4-1
J: TRBJ1-2
CDR3: CASSQASRSAPRDGYTF
DNA: TGCGCCAGCAGCCAGGCCTCCCGGTCTGCTCCCCGGGATGGCTACACCTTC

size: -
D: TRBD1
V: TRBV7-9
J: TRBJ1-4
CDR3: CASSSTGSSEKLFF
DNA: TGTGCCAGCAGCTCGACAGGGTCTAGTGAAAAACTGTTTTTT

size: -
D: TRBD1
V: TRBV28
J: TRBJ2-5
CDR3: CASSSEYDRGVRETQYF
DNA: TGTGCCAGCAGTTCAGAATACGACAGGGGGGTTCGGGAGACCCAGTACTTC

size: few
D: -
V: TRBV6-5
J: TRBJ1-3
CDR3: CASSYDYAGNTIYF
DNA: TGTGCCAGCAGCTACGACTATGCTGGAAACACCATATATTTT

size: -
D: -
V: TRBV2
J: TRBJ1-2
CDR3: CAKTFGGGYGYTF
DNA: TGTGCCAAAACCTTTGGGGGAGGCTATGGCTACACCTTC

size: -
D: -
V: TRBV7-9
J: TRBJ1-6
CDR3: CASSFRDTRGNSPLHF
DNA: TGTGCCAGCAGCTTCCGAGACACAAGGGGTAATTCACCCCTCCACTTT

size: -
D: -
V: TRBV10-2
J: TRBJ2-7
CDR3: CASKKSGGREGEQYF
DNA: TGCGCCAGCAAAAAGTCTGGGGGCAGGGAGGGCGAGCAGTACTTC

size: once
D: TRBD1
V: TRBV28
J: TRBJ1-2
CDR3: CASSTGTGGSIYGYTF
DNA: TGTGCCAGCAGCACCGGAACAGGGGGAAGCATCTATGGCTACACCTTC

size: -
D: TRBD1
V: TRBV6-1
J: TRBJ1-6
CDR3: CASRDGQGKGSPLHF
DNA: TGTGCCAGCAGGGATGGACAGGGAAAAGGTTCACCCCTCCACTTT

size: -
D: -
V: TRBV7-9
J: TRBJ1-1
CDR3: CASSLGRNTEAFF
DNA: TGTGCCAGCAGCTTAGGCAGGAACACTGAAGCTTTCTTT

size: -
D: TRBD1
V: TRBV12-5
J: TRBJ2-3
CDR3: CASGPPGQGSHISGAQYF
DNA: TGTGCTAGTGGTCCGCCGGGACAGGGGAGTCACATCTCGGGTGCGCAGTATTTT

size: -
D: TRBD1
V: TRBV19
J: TRBJ1-6
CDR3: CASSTGTGVSPLHF
DNA: TGTGCCAGTAGTACCGGGACAGGGGTTTCACCCCTCCACTTT

size: -
D: -
V: TRBV5-6
J: TRBJ1-4
CDR3: CASSFRGGAEKLFF
DNA: TGTGCCAGCAGCTTCCGGGGGGGTGCGGAAAAACTGTTTTTT

size: -
D: TRBD1
V: TRBV9
J: TRBJ1-2
CDR3: CASSFDRGRDYGYTF
DNA: TGTGCCAGCAGCTTCGACAGGGGGCGCGACTATGGCTACACCTTC

size: -
D: TRBD1
V: TRBV2
J: TRBJ1-5
CDR3: CASRGTGGGQPQHF
DNA: TGTGCCAGCAGGGGGACAGGGGGAGGACAGCCCCAGCATTTT

size: -
D: -
V: TRBV6-5
J: TRBJ2-4
CDR3: CASTEGPRYIQYF
DNA: TGTGCCAGCACGGAGGGGCCCCGGTACATTCAGTACTTC

size: -
D: -
V: TRBV2
J: TRBJ1-1
CDR3: CASGRERNTEAFF
DNA: TGTGCCAGCGGGAGGGAGAGGAACACTGAAGCTTTCTTT

size: -
D: TRBD2
V: TRBV30
J: TRBJ2-3
CDR3: CAWRLAGGLDTQYF
DNA: TGTGCCTGGAGACTAGCGGGGGGCCTGGATACGCAGTATTTT